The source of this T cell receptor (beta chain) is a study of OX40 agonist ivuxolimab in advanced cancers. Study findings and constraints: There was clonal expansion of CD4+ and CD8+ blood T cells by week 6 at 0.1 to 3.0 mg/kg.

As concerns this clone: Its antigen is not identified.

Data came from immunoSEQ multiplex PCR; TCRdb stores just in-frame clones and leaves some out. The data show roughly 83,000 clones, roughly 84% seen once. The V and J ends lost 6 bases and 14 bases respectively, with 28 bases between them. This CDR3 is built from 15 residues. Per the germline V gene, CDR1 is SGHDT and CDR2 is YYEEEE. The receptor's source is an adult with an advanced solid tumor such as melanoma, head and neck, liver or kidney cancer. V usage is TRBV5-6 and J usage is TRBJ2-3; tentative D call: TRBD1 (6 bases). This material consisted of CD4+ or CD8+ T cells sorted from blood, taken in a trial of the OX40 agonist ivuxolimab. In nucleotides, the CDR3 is TGTGCCAGCAAATTTTCAGGGAACAAAGGGACAACTGCGTATTTT. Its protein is CASKFSGNKGTTAYF. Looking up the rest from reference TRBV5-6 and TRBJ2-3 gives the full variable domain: DAGVTQSPTHLIKTRGQQVTLRCSPKSGHDTVSWYQQALGQGPQFIFQYYEEEERQRGNFPDRFSGHQFPNYSSELNVNALLLGDSALYLCASKFSGNKGTTAYFGPGTRLTVL.